Shown below are 17 T cell receptor beta chains from a single sample sequenced in a study of blood T cell repertoires in COVID-19. Using immunoSEQ multiplex PCR, the repertoire was profiled, and TCRdb retains in-frame clones only, with some absent. The repertoire holds some 300,000 clones, with less than 90% as singletons. Sequenced sample: PBMCs or T cells enriched from blood (not recorded which). Source of these receptors: a woman in her thirties who had recovered from COVID-19.

The V gene is TRBV4-2, the J gene TRBJ2-7; TRBD1 agrees at 9 bases. CDR1 and CDR2 from the germline V gene are LGHNA and YNFKEQ. The trim removed 4 bases at V and 2 bases at J, leaving 9 bases unmatched. The CDR3 has 16 residues. The CDR3 protein is CASSPHVTGGTYEQYF. In nucleotides, the CDR3 is TGTGCCAGCAGCCCCCACGTGACAGGGGGGACCTACGAGCAGTACTTC.

J is TRBJ1-3 and V is TRBV13; 8 bases align to TRBD1. Trimming at V came to 1 base and at J to 2 bases, leaving 13 bases not matched to a gene. The CDR3 totals 19 residues. CDR1 is PRHDT and CDR2 is FYEKMQ in the germline V gene (reference sequence). The CDR3 region is CASSLVVGPRGQAGNTIYF. For the CDR3, the DNA is TGTGCCAGCAGCTTAGTGGTGGGTCCCAGGGGGCAAGCTGGAAACACCATATATTTT.

This clone was seen a handful of times. The chain has TRBV7-2 and TRBJ1-1, with D perhaps matching TRBD1 (5 bases). Trimming left V 3 bases short and J 4 bases short, with 12 bases between. The CDR3 length is 14 residues. The V gene's germline CDR1 is SGHTA and CDR2 FQGNSA. The CDR3 loop reads CASSFRGGSTEAFF. CDR3 coding DNA: TGTGCCAGCAGCTTTAGGGGAGGAAGCACTGAAGCTTTCTTT.

V usage is TRBV10-3 and J usage is TRBJ1-2; 8 nucleotides agree with TRBD1. This CDR3 region has 16 residues. J gave up 2 bases and V 8 bases, and 13 bases lay outside the gene matches. CDR1 ENHRY and CDR2 SYGVKD come from the germline V gene. The CDR3 region is CAISKPPTGGNYGYTF. The DNA for the CDR3 is TGTGCCATCTCCAAGCCTCCTACAGGGGGAAACTATGGCTACACCTTC.

This rearrangement joins TRBV6-2 or TRBV6-3 to TRBJ2-7; TRBD2 matches 10 bases. In germline, CDR1 is MNHEY, CDR2 SVGEGT. CDR3 length equals 15 residues. Losses at the gene ends were 5 bases for V and 1 base for J; bases not matched to a gene: 5. The CDR3 loop reads CASSDGLAASYEQYF. CDR3 nucleotide sequence: TGTGCCAGCAGTGACGGACTAGCGGCTTCCTACGAGCAGTACTTC.

The chain joins TRBV27 to TRBJ2-2; D unresolved. The CDR3 is made up of 17 amino acids. V was clipped by 5 bases and J by 1 base, with 17 bases between them. Germline lookup yields CDR1 MNHEY and CDR2 SMNVEV (reference sequence). CDR3 region: CASSVLSPSGNTGELFF. The CDR3 DNA sequence: TGTGCCAGCAGTGTACTTTCCCCCTCGGGGAACACCGGGGAGCTGTTTTTT.

The V and J genes are TRBV5-1 and TRBJ1-2; TRBD1 matches at 10 bases. Germline CDR1 reads SGHRS; CDR2 reads YFSETQ. The ends lost 5 bases at V and 2 bases at J; junction bases unmatched: 3. The CDR3 consists of 14 residues. CDR3 loop: CASRTGGSNYGYTF. CDR3 in DNA: TGCGCCAGCAGGACAGGGGGCTCCAACTATGGCTACACCTTC.

V gene TRBV6-5 combines with J gene TRBJ1-2, with a possible D match to TRBD1 (5 bases). The CDR3 has 13 amino acids. The germline V gene has CDR1 MNHEY and CDR2 SVGAGI. V lost 0 bases and J 8 bases, leaving 10 bases between the germline ends. DNA of the CDR3: TGTGCCAGCAGTTACTCCGGGCAGGGCGGCTACACCTTC. This gives the protein CASSYSGQGGYTF.

The chain carries TRBV5-4 and TRBJ1-2, with 8 bases aligning to TRBD1. The CDR3 contains 14 residues. Unmatched junction bases numbered 6, after V lost 3 bases and J lost 5 bases. Germline CDR1 is SGHNT and CDR2 is YYREEE (reference sequence). CDR3 region: CASSSDREPYGYTF. The DNA for the CDR3 is TGTGCCAGCAGCTCGGACAGGGAGCCTTATGGCTACACCTTC. The whole variable domain, remainder taken from reference TRBV5-4 and TRBJ1-2, is ETGVTQSPTHLIKTRGQQVTLRCSSQSGHNTVSWYQQALGQGPQFIFQYYREEENGRGNFPPRFSGLQFPNYSSELNVNALELDDSALYLCASSSDREPYGYTFGSGTRLTVV.

The J gene is TRBJ1-5, the V gene TRBV5-6; TRBD1 matches 9 bases. The CDR3 is 18 amino acids. The V segment lost 4 bases and the J segment 0 bases; nucleotides outside the gene matches: 11. Germline CDR1 is SGHDT and CDR2 is YYEEEE. For the CDR3, the DNA is TGTGCCAGCAGCCTAACAGCCGGGACAGGGCATAGCAATCAGCCCCAGCATTTT. Translated: CASSLTAGTGHSNQPQHF. The full variable domain, its missing parts supplied by reference TRBV5-6 and TRBJ1-5, is DAGVTQSPTHLIKTRGQQVTLRCSPKSGHDTVSWYQQALGQGPQFIFQYYEEEERQRGNFPDRFSGHQFPNYSSELNVNALLLGDSALYLCASSLTAGTGHSNQPQHFGDGTRLSIL.

The chain joins TRBV28 to TRBJ2-5; a possible D gene is TRBD2 (5 bases). CDR1 and CDR2 from the germline V gene are MDHEN and SYDVKM. CDR3 length equals 13 residues. Trimming stripped 5 bases from V and 2 bases from J, with 9 bases between. DNA of the CDR3: TGTGCCAGCAGTGCGGGCGGACAAGAGACCCAGTACTTC. This codes for CASSAGGQETQYF.

This rearrangement joins TRBV7-2 to TRBJ1-6, with 10 nucleotides matching TRBD1. Per germline, CDR1 SGHTA and CDR2 FQGNSA. Germline trimming cut 1 base from V and 9 bases from J; bases unmatched to any gene: 3. The CDR3 covers 15 residues. The CDR3 reads CASSLGTGGVSPLHF. For the CDR3, the DNA is TGTGCCAGCAGCTTAGGGACAGGGGGGGTTTCACCCCTCCACTTT.

The chain couples TRBV10-3 to TRBJ1-4, with TRBD1 matching over 10 bases. Germline loops: CDR1 ENHRY, CDR2 SYGVKD. V gave up 3 bases and J gave up 8 bases; unmatched junction bases: 6. This CDR3 has 15 amino acids. CDR3 nucleotide sequence: TGTGCCATCAGTGACCGCGGACAGGGGGACGAAAAACTGTTTTTT. It specifies CAISDRGQGDEKLFF.

This clone was seen only once. This chain uses TRBV3-1 (or the pseudogene TRBV3-2) with TRBJ1-6, with 8 bases matching TRBD1. The germline gives CDR1 LGHDT, CDR2 YNNKEL (reference sequence). This CDR3 contains 16 residues. Trimming removed 0 bases from V and 6 bases from J; junction bases left unmatched: 4. CDR3 nucleotide sequence: TGTGCCAGCAGCCAAGATCGGCAGGGGGCTAATTCACCCCTCCACTTT. Its translation is CASSQDRQGANSPLHF.

V gene TRBV19 combines with J gene TRBJ1-5; the D gene is possibly TRBD1 (6 bases). The CDR3 runs 15 residues. Trimming pared 3 bases from V and 1 base from J, leaving 10 bases between. Looked up from germline, CDR1 is LNHDA and CDR2 is SQIVND (reference sequence). The CDR3 coding sequence is TGTGCCAGTAGTATGCCTGGGGGCAGCAATCAGCCCCAGCATTTT. Translated: CASSMPGGSNQPQHF. Full variable domain (remainder filled in from reference TRBV19 and TRBJ1-5): DGGITQSPKYLFRKEGQNVTLSCEQNLNHDAMYWYRQDPGQGLRLIYYSQIVNDFQKGDIAEGYSVSREKKESFPLTVTSAQKNPTAFYLCASSMPGGSNQPQHFGDGTRLSIL.

V is TRBV4-3 and J is TRBJ1-6; maybe TRBD1 (5 bases). CDR3 length: 17 amino acids. The germline V and J ends were trimmed by 3 bases and 10 bases, with 22 bases remaining between them. CDR1 is LGHNA, CDR2 YSLEER, per germline. The CDR3: CASSQAGPGQGGSPLHF. CDR3 DNA: TGCGCCAGCAGCCAGGCGGGGCCGGGGCAGGGAGGGTCACCCCTCCACTTT.

Comment on this clone: Other DNA sequences in the same sample also yield this CDR3. This chain links TRBV5-1 with TRBJ2-3, with 7 bases that match TRBD2. V shed 1 base and J 1 base; nucleotides not matched to a gene: 3. Germline assignment: CDR1 SGHRS and CDR2 YFSETQ. This CDR3 is 15 amino acids long. The CDR3 reads CASSLRGLGTDTQYF. For the CDR3, the DNA is TGCGCCAGCAGCTTGCGAGGACTAGGCACAGATACGCAGTATTTT.